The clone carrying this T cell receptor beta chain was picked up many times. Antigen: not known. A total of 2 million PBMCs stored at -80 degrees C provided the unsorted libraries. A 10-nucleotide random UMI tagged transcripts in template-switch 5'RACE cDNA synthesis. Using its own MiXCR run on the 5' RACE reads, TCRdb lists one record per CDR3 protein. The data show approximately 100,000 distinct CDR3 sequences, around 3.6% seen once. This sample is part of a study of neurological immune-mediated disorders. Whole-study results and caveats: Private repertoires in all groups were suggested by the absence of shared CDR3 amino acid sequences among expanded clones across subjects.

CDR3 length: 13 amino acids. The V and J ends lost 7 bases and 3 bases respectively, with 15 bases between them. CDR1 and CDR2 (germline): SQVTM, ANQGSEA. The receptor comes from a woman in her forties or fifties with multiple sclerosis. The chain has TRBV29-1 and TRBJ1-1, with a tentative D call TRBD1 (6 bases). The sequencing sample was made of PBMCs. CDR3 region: CSASNRADTEAFF. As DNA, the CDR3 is TGCAGCGCTTCGAACAGGGCCGACACTGAAGCTTTCTTT.